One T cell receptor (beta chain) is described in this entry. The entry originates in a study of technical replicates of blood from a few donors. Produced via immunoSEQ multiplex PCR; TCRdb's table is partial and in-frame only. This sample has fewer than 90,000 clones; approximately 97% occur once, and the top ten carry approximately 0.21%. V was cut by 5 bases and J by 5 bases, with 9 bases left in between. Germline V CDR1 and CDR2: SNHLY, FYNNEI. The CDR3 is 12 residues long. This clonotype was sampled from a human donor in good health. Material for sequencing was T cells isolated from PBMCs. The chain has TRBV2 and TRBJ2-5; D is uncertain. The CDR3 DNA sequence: TGTGCCAGCAGTTTTTCTGTGGAGACCCAGTACTTC. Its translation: CASSFSVETQYF. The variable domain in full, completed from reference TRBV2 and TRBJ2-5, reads EPEVTQTPSHQVTQMGQEVILRCVPISNHLYFYWYRQILGQKVEFLVSFYNNEISEKSEIFDDQFSVERPDGSNFTLKIRSTKLEDSAMYFCASSFSVETQYFGPGTRLLVL.